Listed here are 5 T cell receptor delta chains from one sample, sequenced in a study of gamma-delta chains in newborns, infants, children. TCRdb re-called the reads via CATT. The sample yields 6,000 to 6,500 delta-chain clones, 2.5% to 3% seen once. The sequenced sample was blood. Receptors were obtained from a child who was a newborn, infant or young child, either healthy, febrile or measles-vaccinated (not recorded which).

This clone ranks as medium-sized (0.01 to 0.1%). This CDR3 is also generated by other DNA sequences in the sample. V gene TRDV2 combines with J gene TRDJ1; TRDD3 matches 8 bases. This CDR3 has 14 amino acids. V shed 0 bases and J 5 bases; nucleotides not matched to a gene: 4. CDR1 and CDR2 (germline): GEAIGNYY, EKD. The CDR3 here is CACDTWGMEDKLIF. The CDR3, as DNA: TGTGCCTGTGACACCTGGGGGATGGAGGATAAACTCATCTTT.

This clone was seen a few times. TCRdb's protein, taken from a much larger clone, differs from this DNA's translation at residue 3, likely owing to a read error; the protein displayed comes from the DNA. The chain uses TRDV2 and TRDJ2, with TRDD3 identical over 8 bases. The CDR3 is 17 amino acids. Germline CDR1 GEAIGNYY, CDR2 EKD. CDR3 in amino acids: CARDVLGGESLTAQLFF. As DNA, the CDR3 is TGTGCCCGTGATGTACTGGGGGGCGAGTCTTTGACAGCACAACTCTTCTTT.

This clone came up a few times. TCRdb assigns this DNA the protein of a much larger clone, which departs from its translation at residue 4; this likely reflects a read error, and the protein shown comes from translating the DNA. The genes are TRDV2 and TRDJ3; a possible D gene is TRDD2 (5 bases). Germline CDR1 GEAIGNYY, CDR2 EKD. This CDR3 is built from 18 residues. CDR3 DNA sequence: TGTGCCTGTGGCACCCTTCTGGTGGGCTCCTGGGACACCCGACAGATGTTTTTC. This encodes CACGTLLVGSWDTRQMFF.

Relative to its sample, this clone is medium-sized. J is TRDJ3 and V is TRDV2, with 7 positions matching TRDD3. J gave up 0 bases and V 1 base, and 8 bases lay outside the gene matches. Germline V CDR1 and CDR2: GEAIGNYY, EKD. This CDR3 spans 19 amino acids. The CDR3 protein is CACDTLLGTYSWDTRQMFF. The CDR3 DNA is TGTGCCTGTGACACTTTACTGGGGACCTACTCCTGGGACACCCGACAGATGTTTTTC.

V gene TRDV2 combines with J gene TRDJ3; D is undetermined. The CDR3 is made up of 17 amino acids. Germline V CDR1 and CDR2: GEAIGNYY, EKD. The V end lost 0 bases, the J end lost 1 base, and 9 bases lay between the germline ends. CDR3: CACDTVWTSWDTRQMFF. The CDR3 region has the DNA TGTGCCTGTGACACCGTCTGGACATCCTGGGACACCCGACAGATGTTTTTC.